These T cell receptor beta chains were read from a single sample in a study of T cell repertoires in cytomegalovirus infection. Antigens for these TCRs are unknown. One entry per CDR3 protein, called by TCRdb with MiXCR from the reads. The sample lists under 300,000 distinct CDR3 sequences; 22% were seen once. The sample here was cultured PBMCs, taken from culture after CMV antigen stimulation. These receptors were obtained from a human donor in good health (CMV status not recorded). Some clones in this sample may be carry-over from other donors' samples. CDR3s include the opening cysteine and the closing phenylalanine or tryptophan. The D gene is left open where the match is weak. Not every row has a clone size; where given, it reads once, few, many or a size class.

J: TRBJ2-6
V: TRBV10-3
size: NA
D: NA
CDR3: CAINSGANVLTF
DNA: TGTGCCATCAACTCTGGGGCCAACGTCCTGACTTTC

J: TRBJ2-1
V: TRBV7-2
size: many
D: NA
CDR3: CASSSAQGGDEQFF
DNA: TGTGCCAGCAGCAGCGCACAGGGAGGGGATGAGCAGTTCTTC

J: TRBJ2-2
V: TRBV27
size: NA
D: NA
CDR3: CASSPLGGASLGAGELFF
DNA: TGTGCCAGCAGTCCCCTTGGGGGCGCATCTCTCGGTGCCGGGGAGCTGTTTTTT

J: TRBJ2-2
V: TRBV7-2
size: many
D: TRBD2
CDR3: CASSLRIIAGYPLEGTGELFF
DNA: TGTGCCAGCAGTCTTAGAATAATAGCGGGATACCCCCTAGAGGGCACCGGGGAGCTGTTTTTT

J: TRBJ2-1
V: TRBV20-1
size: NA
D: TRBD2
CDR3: CSASHSHSGGPLNEQFF
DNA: TGCAGTGCTAGCCACTCTCACTCGGGAGGGCCTCTCAATGAGCAGTTCTTC

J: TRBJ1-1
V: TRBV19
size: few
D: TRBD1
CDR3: CASSTHRTGPEAFF
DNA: TGTGCCAGTAGTACCCATAGGACAGGCCCTGAAGCTTTCTTT

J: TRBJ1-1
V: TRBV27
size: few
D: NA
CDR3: CASRLGARTEAFF
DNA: TGTGCCAGCCGCTTGGGGGCGCGCACTGAAGCTTTCTTT

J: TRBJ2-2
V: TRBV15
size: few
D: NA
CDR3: CATSSLLAFIDTGELFF
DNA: TGTGCCACCAGCAGCCTTCTAGCGTTCATCGACACCGGGGAGCTGTTTTTT

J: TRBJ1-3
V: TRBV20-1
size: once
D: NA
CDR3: CSARVQTRNTIYF
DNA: TGCAGTGCTAGAGTGCAGACTAGAAACACCATATATTTT

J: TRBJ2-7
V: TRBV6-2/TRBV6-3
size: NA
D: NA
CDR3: CASSLIRDLTYEQYF
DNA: TGTGCCAGCAGTCTCATCCGGGACTTGACCTACGAGCAGTACTTC

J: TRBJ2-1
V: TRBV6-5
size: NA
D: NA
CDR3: CASSYRRSGEQFF
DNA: TGTGCCAGCAGTTACCGACGGAGCGGTGAGCAGTTCTTC

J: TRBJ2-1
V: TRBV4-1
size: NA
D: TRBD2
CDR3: CASSLRLLREGHGNEQFF
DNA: TGCGCCAGCAGCCTCCGCCTCCTGCGGGAGGGCCATGGCAATGAGCAGTTCTTC

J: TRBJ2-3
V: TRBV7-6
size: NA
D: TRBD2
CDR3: CASRSPSGRALDTQYF
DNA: TGTGCCAGCAGATCACCGAGCGGGAGGGCCTTGGATACGCAGTATTTT

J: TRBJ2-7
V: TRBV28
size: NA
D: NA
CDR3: CASSFSRWGRGSHEQYF
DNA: TGTGCCAGCAGTTTCTCTCGTTGGGGGCGCGGGTCCCACGAGCAGTACTTC

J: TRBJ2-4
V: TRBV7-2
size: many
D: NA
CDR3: CASTEAGDIQYF
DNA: TGTGCCAGCACTGAAGCGGGCGACATTCAGTACTTC

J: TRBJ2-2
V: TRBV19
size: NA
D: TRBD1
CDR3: CASSIAGGTGELFF
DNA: TGTGCCAGTAGTATAGCAGGGGGCACCGGGGAGCTGTTTTTT

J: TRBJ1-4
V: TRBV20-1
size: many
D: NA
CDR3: CSAVPSGSNEKLFF
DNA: TGCAGTGCTGTACCCTCAGGGTCAAATGAAAAACTGTTTTTT

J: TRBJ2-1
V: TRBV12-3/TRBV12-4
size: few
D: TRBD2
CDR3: CASSFQLAGKYNEQFF
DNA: TGTGCCAGCAGTTTTCAGTTAGCGGGGAAATACAATGAGCAGTTCTTC

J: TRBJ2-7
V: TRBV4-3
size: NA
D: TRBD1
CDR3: CASSQGLSPGQGAYEQYF
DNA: TGCGCCAGCAGCCAAGGACTCTCCCCGGGACAGGGGGCCTACGAGCAGTACTTC

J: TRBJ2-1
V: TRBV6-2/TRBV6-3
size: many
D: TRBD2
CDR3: CASSEGLAGVHNEQFF
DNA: TGTGCCAGCAGTGAGGGACTAGCGGGAGTCCACAATGAGCAGTTCTTC

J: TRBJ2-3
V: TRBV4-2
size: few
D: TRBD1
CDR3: CASSQGGTGTDTQYF
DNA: TGTGCCAGCAGCCAAGGTGGGACAGGGACAGATACGCAGTATTTT

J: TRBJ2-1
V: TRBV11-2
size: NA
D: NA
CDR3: CASSGLGIGEQFF
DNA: TGTGCCAGCAGCGGGCTAGGAATCGGTGAGCAGTTCTTC

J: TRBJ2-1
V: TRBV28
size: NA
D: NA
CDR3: CASRAQGRGSYNQQFF
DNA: TGTGCCAGCAGAGCACAGGGTAGGGGGTCCTACAATCAGCAGTTCTTC

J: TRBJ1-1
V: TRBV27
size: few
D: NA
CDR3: CASSTVLNTEAFF
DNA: TGTGCCAGCAGCACTGTTTTGAACACTGAAGCTTTCTTT

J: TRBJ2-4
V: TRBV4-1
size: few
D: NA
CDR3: CASSQGSFTKNIQYF
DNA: TGCGCCAGCAGCCAAGGCAGCTTTACCAAAAACATTCAGTACTTC

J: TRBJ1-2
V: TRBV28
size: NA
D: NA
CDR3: CASSLRGHGYTF
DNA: TGTGCCAGCAGTTTACGGGGTCACGGCTACACCTTC

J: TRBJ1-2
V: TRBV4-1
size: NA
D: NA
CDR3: CAGSQDKTDREGYTF
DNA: TGCGCCGGCAGCCAAGATAAAACGGATCGGGAGGGCTACACCTTC

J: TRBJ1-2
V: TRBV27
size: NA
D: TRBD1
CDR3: CASTSTGTGHGYTF
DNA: TGTGCCAGCACTTCAACGGGGACAGGGCATGGCTACACCTTC

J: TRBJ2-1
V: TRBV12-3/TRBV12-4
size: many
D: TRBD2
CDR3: CASSLVGTSSYNEQFF
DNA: TGTGCCAGCAGTTTAGTCGGGACTAGCTCCTACAATGAGCAGTTCTTC

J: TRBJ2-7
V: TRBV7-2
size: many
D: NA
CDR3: CASSLALSPLYEQYF
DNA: TGTGCCAGCAGCTTGGCCCTCAGTCCACTCTACGAGCAGTACTTC

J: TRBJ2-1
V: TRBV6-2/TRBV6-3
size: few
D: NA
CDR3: CASSYMPRLAGEQFF
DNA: TGTGCCAGCAGTTACATGCCTCGATTGGCGGGTGAGCAGTTCTTC

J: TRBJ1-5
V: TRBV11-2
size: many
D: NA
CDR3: CASSLLQGEGQPQHF
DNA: TGTGCCAGCAGCTTACTCCAGGGTGAGGGACAGCCCCAGCATTTT

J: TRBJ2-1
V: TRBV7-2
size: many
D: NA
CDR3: CASSLAISGYEQFF
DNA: TGTGCCAGCAGCTTAGCGATTTCGGGCTATGAGCAGTTCTTC

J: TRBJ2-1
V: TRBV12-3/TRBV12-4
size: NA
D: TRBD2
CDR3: CASSPGAGSYNEQFF
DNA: TGTGCCAGCAGCCCGGGAGCGGGATCCTACAATGAGCAGTTCTTC

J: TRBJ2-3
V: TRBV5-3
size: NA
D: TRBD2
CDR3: CARSPWTSGRPDTQYF
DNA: TGTGCCAGAAGCCCCTGGACTAGCGGGAGACCAGATACGCAGTATTTT

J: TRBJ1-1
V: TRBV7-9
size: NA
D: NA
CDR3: CASSFLFGPGWESKNTEAFF
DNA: TGTGCCAGCAGCTTTTTATTCGGTCCTGGCTGGGAGAGCAAGAACACTGAAGCTTTCTTT

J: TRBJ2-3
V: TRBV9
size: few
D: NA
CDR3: CASSVSSPPSVDTQYF
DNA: TGTGCCAGCAGCGTGAGCAGCCCCCCCAGTGTAGATACGCAGTATTTT

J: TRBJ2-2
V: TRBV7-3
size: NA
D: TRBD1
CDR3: CASSRDSHHTGELFF
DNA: TGTGCCAGCAGCCGGGACAGTCATCACACCGGGGAGCTGTTTTTT